The present T cell receptor beta chain was sequenced within a study of blood T cell repertoires in COVID-19. Germline lookup yields CDR1 SGHNT and CDR2 YYREEE (reference sequence). Trimming removed 4 bases from V and 15 bases from J; junction bases left unmatched: 11. This CDR3 region has 12 residues. TCRdb's copy holds only in-frame clones and misses some; the assay was immunoSEQ multiplex PCR. The table records about 350,000 clones, more than 85% of them present only once. The participants were between roughly 18 and 100 years old and came from under 25 US areas. Clinical history reported by participants formed the basis on which cohorts were assigned. Cohort 3 recovery required two negative PCRs, clearance, or symptom resolution.

The sample taken for sequencing was PBMCs or T cells enriched from blood (not recorded which). The rearrangement joins TRBV5-4 to TRBJ2-3; TRBD2 matches 7 bases. The sequence was collected from a woman in her twenties or thirties who had recovered from COVID-19. Here the CDR3 reads CASSESGIQQYF. CDR3 coding DNA: TGTGCCAGCAGCGAGAGCGGGATCCAGCAATATTTT.